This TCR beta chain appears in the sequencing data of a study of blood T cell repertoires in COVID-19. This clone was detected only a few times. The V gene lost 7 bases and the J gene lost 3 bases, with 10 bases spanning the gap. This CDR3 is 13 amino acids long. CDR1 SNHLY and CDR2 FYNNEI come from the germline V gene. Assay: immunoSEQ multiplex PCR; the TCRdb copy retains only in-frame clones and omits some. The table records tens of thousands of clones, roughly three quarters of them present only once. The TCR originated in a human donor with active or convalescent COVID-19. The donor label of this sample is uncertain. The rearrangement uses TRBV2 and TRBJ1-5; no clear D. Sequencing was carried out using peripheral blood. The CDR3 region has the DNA TGTGCCAGCATGGTACAGATCAATCAGCCCCAGCATTTT. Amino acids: CASMVQINQPQHF.